Listed here are 18 T cell receptor beta chains from one sample, sequenced in a study of blood T cells in healthy people across ages. A second PCR of roughly 7 to 11 cycles used a sample-barcoded 5' primer and a J-beta primer mix. TCRdb itself ran the 5' RACE reads through MiXCR, one entry per CDR3 protein. The sample lists under 2 million distinct CDR3 sequences; about 35% were seen once. Sample: blood. The receptors come from a woman in her thirties in good health.

This clonotype turned up a few times. This chain joins TRBV2 and TRBJ2-7, with a tentative D call TRBD1 (5 bases). The V and J ends lost 8 bases and 4 bases respectively, with 15 bases between them. The CDR3 is 13 amino acids. The V gene's germline CDR1 is SNHLY and CDR2 FYNNEI. CDR3 DNA: TGTGCCAGCTGTTCAGGGTGGCTATACGAGCAGTACTTC. Translation: CASCSGWLYEQYF.

The V gene is TRBV10-3, the J gene TRBJ1-2, with 7 bases lining up with TRBD1. CDR3 size: 15 residues. Trimming took 0 bases from V and 8 from J; bases not matched to a gene: 9. Germline V lookup: CDR1 ENHRY, CDR2 SYGVKD. The CDR3: CAISESVQGPLGYTF. For the CDR3, the DNA is TGTGCCATCAGTGAGTCCGTACAGGGGCCCTTGGGCTACACCTTC.

This clonotype was picked up a small number of times. The CDR3 spells CASSATSAGGSSEQFF. Here the CDR3 DNA reads TGTGCCAGCAGCGCGACTAGCGCGGGAGGGAGTAGTGAGCAGTTCTTC. J is TRBJ2-1 and V is TRBV9; 9 positions agree with TRBD2. Germline CDR1 SGDLS, CDR2 YYNGEE. This CDR3 region has 16 residues. With 3 bases clipped from V and 9 bases from J, the junction kept 13 bases outside the gene matches.

The table lists this clonotype with a few counts. This sequence joins TRBV5-5 and TRBJ1-4; D not certain. CDR1 and CDR2 from the germline V gene are SGHKS and YYEKEE (reference sequence). This CDR3 has 14 amino acids. V was shortened by 1 base and J by 8 bases, with 12 bases between the two germline ends. The CDR3 spells CASSLLQSKEKLFF. The DNA for the CDR3 is TGTGCCAGCAGCTTGTTGCAGTCGAAGGAAAAACTGTTTTTT. Filled out from reference TRBV5-5 and TRBJ1-4, the complete variable domain reads DAGVTQSPTHLIKTRGQQVTLRCSPISGHKSVSWYQQVLGQGPQFIFQYYEKEERGRGNFPDRFSARQFPNYSSELNVNALLLGDSALYLCASSLLQSKEKLFFGSGTQLSVL.

This clonotype showed up just a few times. The chain couples TRBV5-1 to TRBJ2-7, with D tentatively TRBD1 (5 bases). Per germline, CDR1 SGHRS and CDR2 YFSETQ. V was cut by 4 bases and J by 4 bases, with 15 bases left in between. This CDR3 is built from 14 residues. The CDR3 nucleotides read TGCGCCAGCAGCCCACAGGTTTCAACGTACGAGCAGTACTTC. Protein: CASSPQVSTYEQYF. Complete variable domain (other parts from reference TRBV5-1 and TRBJ2-7): KAGVTQTPRYLIKTRGQQVTLSCSPISGHRSVSWYQQTPGQGLQFLFEYFSETQRNKGNFPGRFSGRQFSNSRSEMNVSTLELGDSALYLCASSPQVSTYEQYFGPGTRLTVT.

This chain joins TRBV21-1 and TRBJ2-1; whether TRBD2, the table's D call, matches the DNA was not checked. TRBV21-1 is annotated as a pseudogene. This CDR3 region has 14 residues. CDR3 bases: TGTACCAGCAGCAAAACGTGGGCGGGATCGATGCAGTTCTTC. Its protein product is CTSSKTWAGSMQFF.

J is TRBJ1-2 and V is TRBV7-9, with D uncertain. V dropped 1 base and J dropped 4 bases, with 16 bases sitting between them. Germline CDR1 SEHNR, CDR2 FQNEAQ (reference sequence). The CDR3 runs 16 residues. CDR3 nucleotides: TGTGCCAGCAGCTTAGTTGGGTGGACTGATAGCTATGGCTACACCTTC. Translated: CASSLVGWTDSYGYTF. The whole variable domain, filled in from reference TRBV7-9 and TRBJ1-2, reads DTGVSQNPRHKITKRGQNVTFRCDPISEHNRLYWYRQTLGQGPEFLTYFQNEAQLEKSRLLSDRFSAERPKGSFSTLEIQRTEQGDSAMYLCASSLVGWTDSYGYTFGSGTRLTVV.

To note about this clonotype: This may come from a read error, since a much larger clone is one base off. The chain combines TRBV4-1 with TRBJ1-2, with TRBD1 as a possible D gene (6 bases). The germline CDR1 and CDR2 sequences are MGHRA and YSYEKL. CDR3 length equals 14 residues. This CDR3 is CARSQVGQGHGYTF. CDR3 coding DNA: TGCGCCCGCAGCCAAGTAGGGCAGGGGCATGGCTACACCTTC.

This clonotype has only a few counts. This rearrangement joins TRBV7-3 to TRBJ2-3, with no clear D. V was cut by 8 bases and J by 1 base, with 13 bases left in between. The CDR3 runs to 14 residues. The germline gives CDR1 SGHTA, CDR2 FQGTGA. The DNA for the CDR3 is TGTGCCAGCTCGCAATGGCCACGCACAGATACGCAGTATTTT. Protein: CASSQWPRTDTQYF.

The gene calls are TRBV21-1 and TRBJ1-5; the DNA was not used to check the table's D call, TRBD1. TRBV21-1 is an annotated pseudogene. The CDR3 consists of 16 residues. The CDR3 nucleotides read TGTGCCAGCAGCAAACAGGGGTCGGAACAGTCTCTGCCCCAGCATTTT. It yields the protein CASSKQGSEQSLPQHF.

In the case of this clonotype: The junction does not match germline at one end; this may be a read error. J is TRBJ1-2 and V is TRBV29-1; the match to TRBD1 covers 8 bases. This CDR3 region has 12 residues. CDR1 and CDR2 (germline): SQVTM, ANQGSEA. CDR3: CSGEFGTGGYTF. The CDR3 region has the DNA TGCAGCGGTGAATTCGGGACAGGAGGCTACACCTTC.

This clonotype was seen a few times. The chain is built from TRBV7-9 and TRBJ1-6; weak D call: TRBD1 (5 bases). The CDR3 extends over 15 amino acids. Germline V gene lookup returns CDR1 SEHNR and CDR2 FQNEAQ (reference sequence). V lost 5 bases to trimming and J lost 9 bases, with 17 bases between them. The CDR3 loop reads CASSPDRLHGSPLHF. CDR3 DNA sequence: TGTGCCAGCAGCCCCGACAGACTTCATGGTTCACCCCTCCACTTT.

This clonotype was counted between two and nine times. The chain uses TRBV14 and TRBJ2-7; 10 bases map to TRBD1. CDR3 length: 14 residues. V was pared by 1 base and J by 5 bases, with 2 bases of the junction left unmatched. In germline, CDR1 is SGHDN, CDR2 FVKESK. Here the CDR3 reads CASSQGTGGDEQYF. CDR3 in DNA: TGTGCCAGCAGCCAAGGGACAGGGGGTGACGAGCAGTACTTC. The entire variable domain, with the rest obtained from reference TRBV14 and TRBJ2-7, is as follows: EAGVTQFPSHSVIEKGQTVTLRCDPISGHDNLYWYRRVMGKEIKFLLHFVKESKQDESGMPNNRFLAERTGGTYSTLKVQPAELEDSGVYFCASSQGTGGDEQYFGPGTRLTVT.

This clonotype was counted only a few times. The chain uses TRBV20-1 and TRBJ2-5, with 8 positions matching TRBD1. CDR3 length: 12 amino acids. V trimming: 6 bases; J trimming: 7 bases; junction bases outside the gene matches: 7. The germline CDR1 and CDR2 sequences are DFQATT and SNEGSKA (reference sequence). The CDR3 loop reads CSALDRAGTQYF. CDR3 sequence (DNA): TGCAGTGCCTTGGACAGGGCCGGGACCCAGTACTTC.

This clonotype was detected a few times. V and J are TRBV11-2 and TRBJ2-7; a weak D match, TRBD2 (6 bases). Germline values: CDR1 SGHAT, CDR2 FQNNGV. The CDR3 has 14 amino acids. Trimming took off 3 bases at V and 1 base at J, with 10 bases between the two ends. In DNA form, the CDR3 reads TGTGCCAGCAGCTTTGATGGGGGGTCCTACGAGCAGTACTTC. Its protein product is CASSFDGGSYEQYF.

The table lists this clonotype with a few counts. V is TRBV9 and J is TRBJ2-7; 13 nucleotides line up with TRBD2. This CDR3 comprises 18 residues. V lost 4 bases and J lost 6; bases outside the gene matches: 16. Per germline, CDR1 SGDLS and CDR2 YYNGEE. The CDR3 bases are TGTGCCAGCAGCTCCGGACTAGCGGGAGTGAGTTACAACTCCGAGCAGTACTTC. Protein: CASSSGLAGVSYNSEQYF.

V gene TRBV7-2 combines with J gene TRBJ1-2; weak D call: TRBD1 (5 bases). The CDR3 has 13 residues. Trimming left V 1 base short and J 8 bases short, with 11 bases between. Germline V gene data show CDR1 as SGHTA and CDR2 as FQGNSA. CDR3 protein: CASSLDGAGGYTF. DNA for the CDR3: TGTGCCAGCAGCTTAGACGGGGCCGGAGGCTACACCTTC. The full variable domain, rest sourced from reference TRBV7-2 and TRBJ1-2, is GAGVSQSPSNKVTEKGKDVELRCDPISGHTALYWYRQSLGQGLEFLIYFQGNSAPDKSGLPSDRFSAERTGGSVSTLTIQRTQQEDSAVYLCASSLDGAGGYTFGSGTRLTVV.

Remarks on this clonotype: The junction and the germline gene differ at one end; a read error may be behind it. This rearrangement joins TRBV5-4 to TRBJ1-1; no firm D call. CDR3 length equals 13 residues. Germline CDR1 is SGHNT and CDR2 is YYREEE (reference sequence). This chain's CDR3 is CASSLPGGLRAFF. The DNA for the CDR3 is TGTGCCAGTAGCTTGCCCGGAGGGCTGAGGGCTTTCTTT.